This T cell receptor (beta chain) was recorded in a study of blood T cell repertoires in COVID-19. The wider study: Whether acute or convalescent, the COVID-19 samples came from the United States, Italy and Spain. Sources were T cells, B-cell-depleted T cells, or PBMCs; the material itself was cDNA or gDNA.

Per the original methods: Nucleated cell number was recorded as an estimate derived from reference gene primer amplification. Sequenced by immunoSEQ multiplex PCR; TCRdb stores in-frame clones only, minus some. V and J calls and clone size are given by that table; D and trimming were obtained from the DNA. This table has 140,000 to 150,000 clones, over 75% appearing once. This clone was seen a few times. The sequence was obtained from a man aged 55 to 70 with active or convalescent COVID-19. Material for sequencing was peripheral blood.

The CDR3 DNA reads TGTGCCAGCAGTTACCAGGAAAACACTGAAGCTTTCTTT. Translating it yields CASSYQENTEAFF. This chain uses TRBV6-5 with TRBJ1-1; D not resolved. The CDR3 is 13 residues long. CDR1 MNHEY and CDR2 SVGAGI come from the germline V gene. V was trimmed by 2 bases and J by 2 bases, leaving 6 bases between them.